These 27 T cell receptor beta chains were sequenced from one sample in a study of somatic mutations in cytotoxic T cells in rheumatoid arthritis. Clones were read by immunoSEQ multiplex PCR, and TCRdb kept only the in-frame ones, dropping some. Counted here are 10,000 to 15,000 clones, about four fifths occurring once; the ten biggest clones make up about 20%. Input material: CD8+ T cells sorted from blood. Source of these receptors: an adult with rheumatoid arthritis.

The chain employs TRBV7-3 and TRBJ2-3; D possibly corresponds to TRBD2 (5 bases). This CDR3 is 14 amino acids long. Trimming removed 5 bases at V and 6 bases at J, with 15 bases between. Germline CDR1 reads SGHTA; CDR2 reads FQGTGA. The CDR3 sequence is CASSQTNGRDTQYF. In DNA, the CDR3 is TGTGCCAGCAGCCAGACTAACGGAAGGGATACGCAGTATTTT.

This clone was picked up a small number of times. This sequence joins TRBV6-4 and TRBJ1-2; a weak D match, TRBD1 (5 bases). There are 13 residues in the CDR3. Germline V gene lookup returns CDR1 MRHNA and CDR2 SNTAGT. V was pared by 7 bases and J by 8 bases, with 17 bases between. CDR3 DNA sequence: TGTGCCAGCAAGGGCCAGGGTGAAGGCGGCTACACCTTC. The encoded protein is CASKGQGEGGYTF.

This rearrangement joins TRBV13 to TRBJ2-5; 10 positions agree with TRBD2. Germline CDR1 reads PRHDT; CDR2 reads FYEKMQ (reference sequence). V trimming: 2 bases; J trimming: 1 base; junction bases outside the gene matches: 10. The CDR3 length is 18 residues. The CDR3 DNA reads TGTGCCAGCAGCTTAAGGGGTCTAGCGGGGGATTTCCAAGAGACCCAGTACTTC. It specifies CASSLRGLAGDFQETQYF.

The J gene is TRBJ2-7, the V gene TRBV5-1; D is possibly TRBD2 (5 bases). Trimming pared 4 bases from V and 7 bases from J, leaving 15 bases between. This CDR3 has 13 amino acids. Germline V gene sequence: CDR1 SGHRS, CDR2 YFSETQ. CDR3 sequence: CASSRAEVGEQYF. CDR3 nucleotide sequence: TGCGCCAGCAGCCGGGCGGAGGTGGGAGAGCAGTACTTC. The whole variable domain, remainder taken from reference TRBV5-1 and TRBJ2-7, is KAGVTQTPRYLIKTRGQQVTLSCSPISGHRSVSWYQQTPGQGLQFLFEYFSETQRNKGNFPGRFSGRQFSNSRSEMNVSTLELGDSALYLCASSRAEVGEQYFGPGTRLTVT.

This clone came up a few times. This chain uses TRBV11-2 with TRBJ1-1; D unresolved. Trimming removed 6 bases from V and 5 bases from J, with 7 bases in between. Germline CDR1 and CDR2: SGHAT and FQNNGV. This CDR3 has 11 amino acids. The CDR3 spells CASSPGTEAFF. CDR3 nucleotide sequence: TGTGCCAGCAGTCCGGGGACTGAAGCTTTCTTT.

The chain couples TRBV4-2 to TRBJ2-5; D may be TRBD2 (5 bases). The J call is uncertain, as TRBJ2-7 better fits the DNA end. This CDR3 has 14 amino acids. From germline, CDR1 is LGHNA and CDR2 YNFKEQ. The CDR3 loop is CASSPMGSSYEQYF. CDR3 in DNA: TGTGCCAGCAGCCCTATGGGGAGCTCCTACGAGCAGTACTTC.

The chain combines TRBV14 with TRBJ1-2; D ambiguous. The CDR3 spans 15 residues. V lost 0 bases to trimming and J lost 2 bases, with 10 bases between them. CDR1 and CDR2 (germline): SGHDN, FVKESK. CDR3 sequence reads: CASSQDPPQNYGYTF. In DNA, the CDR3 is TGTGCCAGCAGCCAAGATCCGCCCCAGAACTATGGCTACACCTTC.

The chain employs TRBV6-5 and TRBJ1-2, with D hard to call. Trimming shortened V by 2 bases and J by 3 bases, and 10 bases separated the two germline ends. This CDR3 region has 14 residues. In germline, CDR1 is MNHEY, CDR2 SVGAGI. The CDR3 is CASSYPPQDYGYTF. Written as DNA, the CDR3 is TGTGCCAGCAGTTACCCACCGCAAGACTATGGCTACACCTTC.

This clone appeared once. The CDR3 protein is CASFRGGLGREQYF. The CDR3 bases are TGTGCCAGCTTCAGGGGGGGTTTGGGGCGCGAGCAGTACTTC. The J gene is TRBJ2-7, the V gene TRBV19; possibly TRBD1 or TRBD2 for D (7 bases each). The CDR3 spans 14 residues. The germline gives CDR1 LNHDA, CDR2 SQIVND (reference sequence). V lost 9 bases and J 6 bases, leaving 21 bases between the germline ends.

V is TRBV28 and J is TRBJ1-5, with D possibly TRBD1 on 5 matching bases. V was pared by 3 bases and J by 6 bases, with 12 bases between. Germline CDR1 MDHEN, CDR2 SYDVKM. The CDR3 spans 14 residues. CDR3 amino acids: CASSFVGAVQPQHF. CDR3 bases: TGTGCCAGCAGTTTTGTTGGGGCGGTTCAGCCCCAGCATTTT.

This chain links TRBV9 with TRBJ2-4, with 11 bases aligning to TRBD1. Germline loops: CDR1 SGDLS, CDR2 YYNGEE. V gave up 3 bases and J gave up 5 bases; unmatched junction bases: 1. This CDR3 contains 14 residues. The CDR3 loop reads CASSGGQGENIQYF. DNA of the CDR3: TGTGCCAGCAGCGGGGGACAGGGGGAAAACATTCAGTACTTC.

The J gene is TRBJ1-1, the V gene TRBV7-6; D not resolved. CDR3 length: 12 residues. V gave up 5 bases and J gave up 10 bases, with 14 bases separating them. Germline CDR1 SGHVS, CDR2 FNYEAQ. The CDR3 is CASSPRSGLAFF. CDR3 coding DNA: TGTGCCAGCAGCCCTCGTTCTGGGCTAGCTTTCTTT.

V gene TRBV14 combines with J gene TRBJ2-7; no definite D call. Trimming pared 2 bases from V and 1 base from J, leaving 9 bases between. This CDR3 is built from 14 residues. The germline V gene has CDR1 SGHDN and CDR2 FVKESK. The CDR3 here is CASSQLGVSYEQYF. In DNA, the CDR3 is TGTGCCAGCAGCCAATTAGGAGTGTCCTACGAGCAGTACTTC.

This sequence joins TRBV28 and TRBJ2-1; D call uncertain. The CDR3 covers 15 residues. V was shortened by 8 bases and J by 0 bases, with 14 bases between the two germline ends. CDR1 is MDHEN, CDR2 SYDVKM, per germline. The CDR3 here is CASDKDRSSYNEQFF. As DNA, the CDR3 is TGTGCCAGCGATAAGGACCGGAGCTCCTACAATGAGCAGTTCTTC.

The rearrangement links TRBV7-3 to TRBJ2-3; the match to TRBD2 covers 9 bases. Germline-derived CDR1 and CDR2 are SGHTA and FQGTGA. The CDR3 contains 16 residues. Germline trimming cut 2 bases from V and 2 bases from J; bases unmatched to any gene: 5. CDR3 residues: CASSLATSGYTDTQYF. CDR3 coding DNA: TGTGCCAGCAGCTTAGCGACTAGCGGATACACAGATACGCAGTATTTT.

This clone has just a few counts. DNA for the CDR3: TGTGCCAGCAGCTTAGACGGACTAGCGGGTTACAATGAGCAGTTCTTC. Translation: CASSLDGLAGYNEQFF. This chain connects TRBV7-8 to TRBJ2-1, with 11 bases identical to TRBD2. Germline CDR1 reads SGHVS; CDR2 reads FQNEAQ. Trimming at V came to 1 base and at J to 4 bases, leaving 3 bases not matched to a gene. This CDR3 region has 16 residues.

This clone occurred once. The junction does not match germline at one end; this may be a read error. The chain is built from TRBV28 and TRBJ1-2, with D perhaps matching TRBD1 (6 bases). The length of the CDR3 is 14 residues. The V gene's germline CDR1 is MDHEN and CDR2 SYDVKM. The CDR3 reads CASSLGGSSYDYTF. The CDR3 DNA sequence: TGTGCCAGCAGTTTGGGGGGCTCTAGCTATGACTACACCTTC.

The rearrangement links TRBV18 to TRBJ1-2, with 7 bases fitting TRBD1. Germline-derived CDR1 and CDR2 are KGHSH and LQKENI. The ends lost 4 bases at V and 8 bases at J; junction bases unmatched: 7. The CDR3 length is 13 residues. In DNA form, the CDR3 reads TGTGCCAGCTCACTGACAGGGAGAGAAGGCTACACCTTC. Translating it yields CASSLTGREGYTF.

The chain uses TRBV19 and TRBJ2-6; 8 nucleotides line up with TRBD1. Trimming took 3 bases from V and 0 from J; bases not matched to a gene: 10. This CDR3 comprises 19 residues. Germline-derived CDR1 and CDR2 are LNHDA and SQIVND (reference sequence). The CDR3 sequence: CASSIGPGQALSGANVLTF. CDR3 DNA sequence: TGTGCCAGTAGTATCGGACCGGGACAGGCCCTCTCTGGGGCCAACGTCCTGACTTTC.

This chain connects TRBV10-2 to TRBJ2-5; D might be TRBD2 (7 bases). The CDR3 runs to 13 residues. Germline V CDR1 and CDR2: WSHSY, SAAADI. V was shortened by 4 bases and J by 5 bases, with 11 bases between the two germline ends. The CDR3 region is CASSVGGQETQYF. In nucleotides, the CDR3 is TGCGCCAGCAGTGTCGGGGGGCAGGAGACCCAGTACTTC.

The rearrangement joins TRBV6-1 to TRBJ1-5, with D possibly TRBD1 on 6 matching bases. The germline V gene has CDR1 MNHNS and CDR2 SASEGT. V lost 1 base, J lost 6 bases, and 10 bases lay in between. The CDR3 has 14 amino acids. CDR3 bases: TGTGCCAGCAGTGAAGTCGGGGGGCGTCAGCCCCAGCATTTT. It translates to CASSEVGGRQPQHF.

The rearrangement uses TRBV5-5 and TRBJ2-7; D might be TRBD1 (7 bases). CDR3 length: 15 amino acids. Germline V gene lookup returns CDR1 SGHKS and CDR2 YYEKEE (reference sequence). V was shortened by 4 bases and J by 2 bases, with 16 bases between the two germline ends. Written as DNA, the CDR3 is TGTGCCAGCAGCCCGCTGGCAGGGGGGACCTACGAGCAGTACTTC. Translating it yields CASSPLAGGTYEQYF.

This clone turned up a few times. The V and J genes are TRBV4-1 and TRBJ2-7, with a possible D match to TRBD1 (5 bases). CDR3 length: 14 residues. Trimming pared 0 bases from V and 3 bases from J, leaving 9 bases between. Germline V gene lookup returns CDR1 MGHRA and CDR2 YSYEKL. The CDR3 nucleotides are TGCGCCAGCAGCCAAGACAGGGAATTCTACGAGCAGTACTTC. It is translated as CASSQDREFYEQYF.

The rearrangement uses TRBV27 and TRBJ2-7; D is possibly TRBD2 (6 bases). The CDR3 consists of 13 residues. V was pared by 3 bases and J by 0 bases, with 6 bases between. Germline V gene sequence: CDR1 MNHEY, CDR2 SMNVEV (reference sequence). Here the CDR3 DNA reads TGTGCCAGCAGTTTCGGGGGCTCCTACGAGCAGTACTTC. Translating it yields CASSFGGSYEQYF.

V is TRBV29-1 and J is TRBJ2-3; 7 bases line up with TRBD1. CDR3 length: 15 residues. The J segment lost 2 bases and the V segment lost 3 bases, leaving 8 bases of the junction unmatched. Germline CDR1 SQVTM, CDR2 ANQGSEA. As DNA, the CDR3 is TGCAGCGTTGAGGGGACAGAGATACACACAGATACGCAGTATTTT. Translation: CSVEGTEIHTDTQYF.

This clone has a handful of counts. The chain employs TRBV19 and TRBJ2-2; TRBD1 might be the D (6 bases). The ends were cut back, 9 bases at V and 2 bases at J, with 13 bases in the middle. Germline CDR1 is LNHDA and CDR2 is SQIVND (reference sequence). The CDR3 is 14 amino acids. CDR3 amino acids: CARGIQGNTGELFF. Written as DNA, the CDR3 is TGTGCCAGAGGAATACAGGGAAACACCGGGGAGCTGTTTTTT.

This clone is termed medium-sized. The chain combines TRBV7-9 with TRBJ1-2, with 12 bases fitting TRBD1. CDR1 and CDR2 (germline): SEHNR, FQNEAQ (reference sequence). The CDR3 spans 16 residues. V shed 2 bases, J shed 8 bases, and the junction held 9 bases outside the gene matches. The CDR3 spells CASSLTMGQGAWGYTF. For the CDR3, the DNA is TGTGCCAGCAGCTTAACAATGGGACAGGGGGCTTGGGGCTACACCTTC.